The present T cell receptor (beta chain) was sequenced within a study of blood T cell repertoires in COVID-19. On the study more broadly: From T cells, B-cell-depleted T cells, or PBMCs came the material, which was cDNA or gDNA.

This CDR3 spans 16 amino acids. The germline V gene has CDR1 MNHEY and CDR2 SMNVEV (reference sequence). V shed 1 base and J 3 bases; nucleotides not matched to a gene: 6. Participants spanned ages roughly 18 to 90 years and resided in roughly 22 US areas. Researchers sorted participants into cohorts using their self-reported clinical history. Authors' analysis steps: Nucleated cell number was recorded as an estimate derived from reference gene primer amplification. Some clones are missing from TCRdb's copy, which holds only in-frame ones; the method was immunoSEQ multiplex PCR. Clonal size and the V and J genes are those of that table, whereas D and trimming came from the DNA. The sample comprises over 200,000 clones, about nine tenths of which are singletons, and approximately 2.5% rests with the top ten.

The chain employs TRBV27 and TRBJ2-1; TRBD2 aligns across 7 bases. The clonotype comes from a woman in her thirties or forties with acute COVID-19. Sequencing input: PBMCs or T cells enriched from blood (not recorded which). The CDR3 DNA is TGTGCCAGCAGTTTATGGGCGGGGGTGGACTACAATGAGCAGTTCTTC. Protein product: CASSLWAGVDYNEQFF.